The T cell receptor (beta chain) described here comes from a study of blood T cell repertoires in COVID-19. Study-wide context: Samples came from the United States, Italy and Spain, spanning acute and convalescent COVID-19. PBMCs, B-cell-depleted T cells, or T cells provided the cDNA or gDNA that made up the material.

TCRdb's table, derived via immunoSEQ multiplex PCR, lists solely in-frame clones and lacks some. In the table there are fewer than 500,000 clones, about 85% of which are singletons. Clinical history as reported by participants underpinned cohort assignment. Donors of Cohort 3 who recovered were those that had two negative PCRs, clearance, or symptom resolution. Germline V lookup: CDR1 LGHNA, CDR2 YNFKEQ. With V trimmed by 0 bases and J by 0 bases, 9 bases remained unmatched. This CDR3 contains 18 residues. Sequencing input: PBMCs or T cells enriched from blood (not recorded which). V and J are TRBV4-2 and TRBJ2-7; 9 nucleotides match TRBD2. This sequence was found in a woman under 30 who had recovered from COVID-19. The CDR3 spells CASSQEGGVAGVSYEQYF. The CDR3 bases are TGTGCCAGCAGCCAAGAAGGCGGGGTAGCGGGGGTCTCCTACGAGCAGTACTTC.